These 18 T cell receptor beta chains share one sample of origin, sequenced in a study of regulatory T cells in long-lasting Graves disease. The time point was: persistent/refractory GD, antithyroid drugs over 5 years with positive TRAb. Construction of the TCR library relied on RNA isolated from PBMCs. For TCR beta, libraries came from iRepertoire HTBI primers and Arm-PCR of CDR3 regions. TCRdb passed the multiplex PCR reads through MiXCR, listing each CDR3 protein once. Among roughly 500,000 distinct CDR3 sequences listed, roughly 20% were seen once. The material sequenced was peripheral blood mononuclear cells (PBMCs), taken when the disease was refractory, from a patient treated with antithyroid drugs. The receptors derive from a female donor with Graves disease.

This chain's CDR3 is CASSRDKHRIPGEQYF. CDR3 nucleotide sequence: TGTGCCAGCAGCCGGGACAAGCACCGGATCCCGGGGGAGCAGTACTTC. V gene TRBV11-2 combines with J gene TRBJ2-7; maybe TRBD1 (6 bases). V was trimmed by 5 bases and J by 7 bases, leaving 24 bases between them. CDR3 length equals 16 residues. Germline V gene data show CDR1 as SGHAT and CDR2 as FQNNGV.

The chain recombines TRBV19 with TRBJ2-7; possibly TRBD1 for D (5 bases). Looked up from germline, CDR1 is LNHDA and CDR2 is SQIVND (reference sequence). The CDR3 contains 14 residues. Trimming removed 8 bases from V and 0 bases from J, with 14 bases in between. CDR3 region: CASSPGHRSYEQYF. CDR3 nucleotide sequence: TGTGCCAGTTCCCCCGGACATCGCTCCTACGAGCAGTACTTC.

In this sample, this clonotype turned up many times. The CDR3 sequence is CASTQTGQGAVTEAFF. CDR3 sequence (DNA): TGTGCCAGCACCCAAACCGGCCAGGGGGCCGTCACTGAAGCTTTCTTT. The genes are TRBV12-3 or TRBV12-4 and TRBJ1-1; 8 nucleotides align to TRBD1. The length of the CDR3 is 16 residues. V shed 7 bases, J shed 4 bases, and the junction held 14 bases outside the gene matches.

The rearrangement uses TRBV7-6 and TRBJ2-7; D possibly uses TRBD1 or TRBD2 (5 bases each). V lost 5 bases, J lost 4 bases, and 18 bases lay in between. This CDR3 has 15 amino acids. Germline V CDR1 and CDR2: SGHVS, FNYEAQ. The DNA for the CDR3 is TGTGCCAGCAGCCCTTCGACGGGGACCACTTACGAGCAGTACTTC. The encoded protein is CASSPSTGTTYEQYF.

A remark on this clonotype: A read error may produce the germline difference seen at one junction end. The V call is TRBV7-7, the J call TRBJ2-5; D is possibly TRBD1 (6 bases). CDR3 size: 15 residues. Germline lookup yields CDR1 SSHAT and CDR2 FNYEAQ (reference sequence). CDR3 sequence (DNA): TGTGCTAGCAGCTCGCGCAGGGGAGAGTGGGAGACCCAGTACTTC. It yields the protein CASSSRRGEWETQYF.

This rearrangement joins TRBV6-1 to TRBJ1-5; possible D gene TRBD1, 5 bases. V was clipped by 7 bases and J by 3 bases, with 22 bases between them. Looked up from germline, CDR1 is MNHNS and CDR2 is SASEGT. The CDR3 is made up of 17 amino acids. The CDR3 DNA sequence: TGTGCCAGCAATCGGGGGGGTGAGAGGGTGCCCAATCAGCCCCAGCATTTT. Its translation is CASNRGGERVPNQPQHF.

The chain joins TRBV14 to TRBJ2-1, with 9 bases identical to TRBD2. The CDR3 runs to 16 residues. V shed 1 base, J shed 2 bases, and the junction held 3 bases outside the gene matches. The V gene's germline CDR1 is SGHDN and CDR2 FVKESK. In DNA form, the CDR3 reads TGTGCCAGCAGCCAAGGGGTAGCGGGAGCCTACAATGAGCAGTTCTTC. Encoded protein: CASSQGVAGAYNEQFF.

In the case of this clonotype: Without the conserved terminal phenylalanine or tryptophan, this CDR3 likely stems from a read error. The rearrangement uses TRBV5-1 and TRBJ2-6; 8 nucleotides align to TRBD1. The length of the CDR3 is 18 residues. Trimming at V came to 0 bases and at J to 0 bases, leaving 5 bases not matched to a gene. Germline V gene lookup returns CDR1 SGHRS and CDR2 YFSETQ. CDR3 loop: CASSLVGTGISGANVLTS. The CDR3 DNA reads as TGCGCCAGCAGCTTGGTGGGGACAGGAATCTCTGGGGCCAACGTCCTGACTTCC.

This clonotype was recorded many times. In nucleotides, the CDR3 is TGTGCCAGCAGTTACTTAGGGGGCACTGAAGCTTTCTTT. Encoded protein: CASSYLGGTEAFF. This chain joins TRBV6-5 and TRBJ1-1; D may be TRBD1 (6 bases). CDR3 length: 13 amino acids. V was clipped by 1 base and J by 4 bases, with 7 bases between them. The germline V gene has CDR1 MNHEY and CDR2 SVGAGI.

The chain has TRBV28 and TRBJ2-2; either TRBD1 or TRBD2 may supply D (5 bases each). The length of the CDR3 is 15 residues. Germline CDR1 reads MDHEN; CDR2 reads SYDVKM. V lost 9 bases to trimming and J lost 5 bases, with 19 bases between them. The CDR3 sequence: CASGTATLRTGELFF. The CDR3 DNA sequence: TGTGCCAGTGGGACCGCGACTTTGAGAACCGGGGAGCTGTTTTTT. Complete variable domain (other parts from reference TRBV28 and TRBJ2-2): DVKVTQSSRYLVKRTGEKVFLECVQDMDHENMFWYRQDPGLGLRLIYFSYDVKMKEKGDIPEGYSVSREKKERFSLILESASTNQTSMYLCASGTATLRTGELFFGEGSRLTVL.

Points on this clonotype: The junction and the germline gene differ at one end; a read error may be behind it. The rearrangement joins TRBV5-7 to TRBJ2-7; maybe TRBD1 (6 bases). TRBV5-7 is reported as an ORF; its role is uncertain. This CDR3 is built from 18 residues. The CDR3 region has the DNA TGCGCCAGCAGCTTGTACAGGGCCATCCAAAGGGCGTCCTGCGAGCAGTACTTC. This sequence encodes CASSLYRAIQRASCEQYF.

This clonotype was detected once. This chain uses TRBV9 with TRBJ1-2; D is possibly TRBD1 (5 bases). V lost 2 bases, J lost 6 bases, and 17 bases lay in between. Germline V lookup: CDR1 SGDLS, CDR2 YYNGEE. The CDR3 loop spans 15 amino acids. The CDR3 DNA sequence: TGTGCCAGCAGCGTCGAGGTTAGTATAGGGGATGGCTACACCTTC. It yields the protein CASSVEVSIGDGYTF.

This clonotype was recorded a few times. V gene TRBV2 combines with J gene TRBJ1-2; 7 bases match TRBD1. In germline, CDR1 is SNHLY, CDR2 FYNNEI. The J segment lost 5 bases and the V segment lost 6 bases, leaving 6 bases of the junction unmatched. The CDR3 covers 13 residues. CDR3 amino acids: CASREPTGYGYTF. For the CDR3, the DNA is TGTGCCAGCAGGGAACCGACAGGGTATGGCTACACCTTC.

In its sample, this clonotype was seen many times. V usage is TRBV27 and J usage is TRBJ2-7; D may match TRBD1 or TRBD2 (5 bases each). The CDR3 is 13 residues long. V was shortened by 4 bases and J by 5 bases, with 12 bases between the two germline ends. CDR1 and CDR2 (germline): MNHEY, SMNVEV (reference sequence). CDR3 sequence: CASSSAGTHEQYF. The CDR3 bases are TGTGCCAGCAGTTCGGCAGGGACGCACGAGCAGTACTTC.

In its sample, this clonotype was seen a few times. The chain couples TRBV7-6 to TRBJ1-1; D uncertain. Between the trimmed V and J ends, which lost 1 base and 4 bases, there was a span of 10 bases. CDR1 is SGHVS, CDR2 FNYEAQ, per germline. There are 14 residues in the CDR3. Written as DNA, the CDR3 is TGTGCCAGCAGCTTAGGTCGGGGTATCACTGAAGCTTTCTTT. Translation gives CASSLGRGITEAFF. Full variable domain (remainder filled in from reference TRBV7-6 and TRBJ1-1): GAGVSQSPRYKVTKRGQDVALRCDPISGHVSLYWYRQALGQGPEFLTYFNYEAQQDKSGLPNDRFSAERPEGSISTLTIQRTEQRDSAMYRCASSLGRGITEAFFGQGTRLTVV.

The V and J genes are TRBV19 and TRBJ2-7; 7 bases align to TRBD2. The CDR3 length is 15 residues. Germline V gives CDR1 LNHDA, CDR2 SQIVND (reference sequence). V dropped 3 bases and J dropped 5; count of bases not matched to a gene: 10. In nucleotides, the CDR3 is TGTGCCAGTAGTATGTTAGGCGGGAGCGGCGACGAGCAGTACTTC. Protein product: CASSMLGGSGDEQYF.

In its sample, this clonotype was seen many times. The chain combines TRBV6-2 or TRBV6-3 with TRBJ1-2, with 7 bases matching TRBD1. Germline CDR1 MNHEY, CDR2 SVGEGT. The CDR3 is 14 residues long. J gave up 4 bases and V 6 bases, and 8 bases lay outside the gene matches. CDR3 nucleotides: TGTGCCAGCAGAATACAGGGGCTTGGCTATGGCTACACCTTC. This sequence encodes CASRIQGLGYGYTF.

This clonotype has just a few counts. The V gene is TRBV27, the J gene TRBJ2-5, with 9 bases matching TRBD2. Trimming removed 2 bases from V and 9 bases from J; junction bases left unmatched: 10. The CDR3 spans 15 residues. Germline V gene sequence: CDR1 MNHEY, CDR2 SMNVEV (reference sequence). CDR3 protein: CASSLLAGGAGAQYF. As DNA, the CDR3 is TGTGCCAGCAGTTTACTCGCGGGGGGGGCAGGAGCCCAGTACTTC.